A single sample is the source of the 17 T cell receptor beta chains below, sequenced in a study of T-cell reconstitution after alpha-beta-depleted transplantation in children. Construction of the TCRbeta library involved unique molecular identifiers. TCRdb used MiXCR to reprocess the PCR reads, holding one entry per CDR3 protein. Here the sample spans about 980,000 distinct CDR3 sequences, about 30% being singletons. The sample was PBMCs, mostly from graft donor cells, taken 360 days after TCRalphabeta/CD19-depleted stem cell transplant. These receptors were obtained from a boy under two years old who had a stem cell transplant for SCID, so the T cells may come from the graft donor.

This clonotype was detected a few times. This chain connects TRBV20-1 to TRBJ2-1; 7 bases are a match to TRBD2. The CDR3 length is 16 residues. V shed 6 bases, J shed 5 bases, and the junction held 16 bases outside the gene matches. Germline lookup yields CDR1 DFQATT and CDR2 SNEGSKA (reference sequence). CDR3 sequence reads: CSAAGVRLGGHNEQFF. Written as DNA, the CDR3 is TGCAGTGCCGCGGGGGTGCGGCTCGGCGGCCACAATGAGCAGTTCTTC.

The chain uses TRBV29-1 and TRBJ2-1; 10 bases line up with TRBD2. Germline V gene data show CDR1 as SQVTM and CDR2 as ANQGSEA. V shed 0 bases, J shed 6 bases, and the junction held 8 bases outside the gene matches. The CDR3 sequence is 16 residues long. CDR3 amino acids: CSVEDLWLAGVNEQFF. CDR3 coding DNA: TGCAGCGTTGAAGATCTATGGCTAGCGGGGGTCAATGAGCAGTTCTTC.

This clonotype was counted only a few times. This chain connects TRBV20-1 to TRBJ2-7; unclear D gene. Germline CDR1 reads DFQATT; CDR2 reads SNEGSKA (reference sequence). The V end was cut by 2 bases, the J end by 1 base, with 6 bases between. This CDR3 spans 12 amino acids. CDR3 DNA sequence: TGCAGTGCTAGATCTAGGTCCTACGAGCAGTACTTC. Its translation is CSARSRSYEQYF.

In this sample, this clonotype turned up a few times. The V and J genes are TRBV5-6 and TRBJ1-4; 7 bases map to TRBD1. Germline V gives CDR1 SGHDT, CDR2 YYEEEE. J gave up 6 bases and V 1 base, and 3 bases lay outside the gene matches. The CDR3 is 14 residues long. In DNA, the CDR3 is TGTGCCAGCAGCTTGACAGGGGAATATGAAAAACTGTTTTTT. Translation gives CASSLTGEYEKLFF.

In this sample, this clonotype turned up a few times. The chain couples TRBV6-1 to TRBJ2-7; possibly TRBD1 for D (6 bases). The CDR3 consists of 15 residues. Germline CDR1 is MNHNS and CDR2 is SASEGT. V lost 6 bases and J 4 bases, leaving 19 bases between the germline ends. The CDR3 loop reads CASRVNRAGKYEQYF. Written as DNA, the CDR3 is TGTGCCAGCAGGGTGAACAGGGCAGGGAAGTACGAGCAGTACTTC.

This clonotype came up many times. The genes are TRBV6-2 or TRBV6-3 and TRBJ2-1; perhaps TRBD1 as D (6 bases). This CDR3 contains 16 residues. The V gene's germline CDR1 is MNHEY and CDR2 SVGEGT. The V gene lost 6 bases and the J gene lost 4 bases, with 19 bases spanning the gap. In DNA, the CDR3 is TGTGCCAGCAGGAATACAATCCCCGACAGGTACAATGAGCAGTTCTTC. Its translation: CASRNTIPDRYNEQFF.

The chain carries TRBV20-1 and TRBJ1-2, with D unclear. The CDR3 extends over 15 amino acids. CDR1 is DFQATT and CDR2 is SNEGSKA in the germline V gene (reference sequence). Trimming pared 3 bases from V and 5 bases from J, leaving 19 bases between. The CDR3 spells CSASQLSIGHYGYTF. CDR3 bases: TGCAGTGCTAGCCAACTAAGTATCGGTCATTATGGCTACACCTTC.

This clonotype was detected only a few times. The chain recombines TRBV10-3 with TRBJ2-3; 7 bases fit TRBD1. CDR1 ENHRY and CDR2 SYGVKD come from the germline V gene. The CDR3 has 15 residues. The trim removed 0 bases at V and 4 bases at J, leaving 4 bases unmatched. CDR3 protein: CAISESGQVSDTQYF. The CDR3 DNA sequence: TGTGCCATCAGTGAGTCCGGACAGGTGTCAGATACGCAGTATTTT.

The sample holds one count of this clonotype. J is TRBJ2-3 and V is TRBV3-1, with D possibly matching TRBD2 (7 bases). The V gene lost 6 bases and the J gene lost 0 bases, with 16 bases spanning the gap. Germline V gene lookup returns CDR1 LGHDT and CDR2 YNNKEL (reference sequence). This CDR3 has 16 residues. The CDR3 protein is CASSYVRGPSTDTQYF. CDR3 sequence (DNA): TGTGCCAGCAGTTACGTGCGGGGGCCTAGCACAGATACGCAGTATTTT.

This clonotype was seen more than once but under ten times. The chain combines TRBV7-6 with TRBJ2-2; 9 bases agree with TRBD2. CDR1 and CDR2 from the germline V gene are SGHVS and FNYEAQ. V dropped 4 bases and J dropped 6; count of bases not matched to a gene: 3. The CDR3 totals 14 residues. CDR3 coding DNA: TGTGCCAGCAGCTCCTTAGCGGGGGCCGGGGAGCTGTTTTTT. Translating gives CASSSLAGAGELFF. The entire variable domain, with the rest obtained from reference TRBV7-6 and TRBJ2-2, is as follows: GAGVSQSPRYKVTKRGQDVALRCDPISGHVSLYWYRQALGQGPEFLTYFNYEAQQDKSGLPNDRFSAERPEGSISTLTIQRTEQRDSAMYRCASSSLAGAGELFFGEGSRLTVL.

The V and J genes are TRBV12-3 or TRBV12-4 and TRBJ2-3; 10 nucleotides line up with TRBD2. The CDR3 covers 16 residues. V lost 3 bases, J lost 1 base, and 4 bases stayed unmatched. The CDR3 spells CASSFLGLAGTDTQYF. Written as DNA, the CDR3 is TGTGCCAGCAGTTTTCTTGGACTAGCGGGCACAGATACGCAGTATTTT.

This clonotype was found a few times. V usage is TRBV12-3 or TRBV12-4 and J usage is TRBJ2-2; TRBD1 matches at 7 bases. Germline trimming cut 5 bases from V and 5 bases from J; bases unmatched to any gene: 8. The CDR3 has 15 residues. The CDR3 reads CASSPRDRHTGELFF. The CDR3 DNA reads as TGTGCCAGCAGTCCCCGGGACAGACATACCGGGGAGCTGTTTTTT.

The rearrangement uses TRBV24-1 and TRBJ2-1; D is unresolved. Trimming shortened V by 7 bases and J by 9 bases, and 30 bases separated the two germline ends. The germline V gene has CDR1 KGHDR and CDR2 SFDVKD. This CDR3 region has 18 residues. The CDR3 sequence: CATRADGYNLGSDGEQFF. The CDR3 DNA follows: TGTGCCACCAGGGCGGACGGCTACAATTTGGGTTCAGACGGTGAGCAGTTCTTC.

J is TRBJ2-1 and V is TRBV15; 10 bases line up with TRBD2. Trimming at V came to 2 bases and at J to 7 bases, leaving 8 bases not matched to a gene. The CDR3 spans 16 residues. Germline values: CDR1 LNHNV, CDR2 YYDKDF (reference sequence). In DNA, the CDR3 is TGTGCCACCAGCAGAACTCTAGCGGGGGTTTGGAATGAGCAGTTCTTC. Protein product: CATSRTLAGVWNEQFF.

This clonotype occurred a few times. The genes are TRBV28 and TRBJ2-5; D remains unclear. Deletions cut 3 bases from V and 5 bases from J, with 4 bases between. Germline-derived CDR1 and CDR2 are MDHEN and SYDVKM. The CDR3 runs to 11 residues. CDR3 DNA: TGTGCCAGCAGTTTTATCGAGACCCAGTACTTC. It translates to CASSFIETQYF.

This clonotype was observed once. The chain couples TRBV5-1 to TRBJ1-3; D uncertain. This CDR3 is 17 amino acids long. Germline CDR1 and CDR2: SGHRS and YFSETQ. The ends were cut back, 1 base at V and 2 bases at J, with 16 bases in the middle. The DNA of the CDR3 is TGCGCCAGCAGCTTGACCGTGGAGGGAACGACTGGAAACACCATATATTTT. Its translation is CASSLTVEGTTGNTIYF.

This chain links TRBV6-2 or TRBV6-3 with TRBJ1-1; D is undetermined. The germline V gene has CDR1 MNHEY and CDR2 SVGEGT. V dropped 1 base and J dropped 1 base, with 13 bases sitting between them. This CDR3 region has 16 residues. The CDR3 DNA follows: TGTGCCAGCAGTTACTTCGAGCGGCTGACGAACACTGAAGCTTTCTTT. Encoded protein: CASSYFERLTNTEAFF.